Below, one TCR beta chain is given with its context. This sample stems from a study of blood T cell repertoires in COVID-19. Study-wide context: Sample material is recorded as cDNA or gDNA derived from T cells, B-cell-depleted T cells, or PBMCs.

The CDR3 contains 15 residues. Per germline, CDR1 MDHEN and CDR2 SYDVKM. V was clipped by 6 bases and J by 0 bases, with 12 bases between them. Authors' processing steps: Amplification of reference gene primers provided the estimated nucleated cell counts. Sequencing was performed with immunoSEQ multiplex PCR; in TCRdb, only in-frame clones are kept and a portion is missing. V and J calls and clone size are as listed in that table; D and trimming were resolved from the DNA. The sample shows hundreds of thousands of clones, around 92% of them seen only once. This TCR derives from a man aged 35 to 55 with acute or convalescent COVID-19. The rearrangement uses TRBV28 and TRBJ1-5; TRBD1 is a possible D gene (6 bases). Sequenced sample: peripheral blood. The CDR3 is CASSFQGRSNQPQHF. The CDR3 DNA reads as TGTGCCAGCAGCTTCCAGGGGCGTAGCAATCAGCCCCAGCATTTT.